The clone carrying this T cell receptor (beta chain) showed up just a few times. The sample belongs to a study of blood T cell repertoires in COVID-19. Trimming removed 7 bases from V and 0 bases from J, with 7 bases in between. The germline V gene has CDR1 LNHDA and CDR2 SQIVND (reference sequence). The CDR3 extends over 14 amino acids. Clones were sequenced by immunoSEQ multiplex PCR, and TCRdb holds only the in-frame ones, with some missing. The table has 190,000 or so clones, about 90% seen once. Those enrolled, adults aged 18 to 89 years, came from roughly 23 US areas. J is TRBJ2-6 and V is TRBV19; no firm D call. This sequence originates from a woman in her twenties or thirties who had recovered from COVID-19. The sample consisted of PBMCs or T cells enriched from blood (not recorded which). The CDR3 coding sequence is TGTGCCAGTACCCAACTCTCTGGGGCCAACGTCCTGACTTTC. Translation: CASTQLSGANVLTF.